This T cell receptor beta chain was identified in a study of Graves' ophthalmopathy and Graves' hyperthyroidism (dated by TCRdb to the late 2010s). Regarding the complete study: Hyperthyroidism was defined as stable when no progression to ophthalmopathy occurred within 18 months of follow-up. The study used signatures of the TCR beta repertoire to tell Graves' ophthalmopathy apart from Graves' hyperthyroidism and to predict which patients would progress to ophthalmopathy. In total, 120 to 150 blood samples were TCR-sequenced: 40 to 45 ophthalmopathy, roughly 77 hyperthyroidism and roughly 17 hyperthyroidism-to-ophthalmopathy patients. To explore V-J signatures that distinguish ophthalmopathy from hyperthyroidism, a discovery set of about a hundred patients was enrolled, made up of some 41 with ophthalmopathy and 57 with stable hyperthyroidism. An independent validation cohort comprised 18 hyperthyroidism patients and roughly 15 patients who later progressed from hyperthyroidism to ophthalmopathy. T-cell repertoires of thyroid tissue and blood were compared in several hyperthyroidism patients. Following sampling, methimazole starting at 30 mg daily was administered to hyperthyroidism patients, and high-dose intravenous methylprednisolone was administered to ophthalmopathy patients. Study-level results and caveats: In cross-validation, the 13-signature model distinguished ophthalmopathy from stable hyperthyroidism with around 86% sensitivity and 81.08% specificity, while in the test set the corresponding values were approximately 79% and 70%. Sample size was not statistically predetermined, and group allocation was not concealed from the investigators. Among expanded thyroid clonotypes with frequency above 0.001, most also showed up in blood, which suggests that blood repertoires may reflect the thyroid immune response. In validation, the model predicted ophthalmopathy progression with more than 55% sensitivity and 72.22% specificity; some 13 predicted patients were CT-confirmed with GO in a median of approximately six months.

Reading the germline V gene gives CDR1 LGHNA and CDR2 YSLEER. Ends trimmed: V by 0 bases, J by 9 bases; bases unmatched to a gene: 8. From its cysteine to its phenylalanine, the CDR3 spans 16 amino acids. Only the CDR3 region is kept as DNA, spanning 48 bases read in frame from base 1. Hyperthyroidism patients were newly diagnosed, with disease duration under 2 months, and aged 18 to 65 years. Patients with other autoimmune diseases, uncontrolled infections, pregnancy or lactation were excluded from the study. Clinical symptoms, serum thyroxine, TRAb, thyroid ultrasound and orbital computed tomography formed the basis of the diagnosis. Total RNA was extracted using Trizol reagent, and RNA quality was checked on an Agilent 2100 Bioanalyzer. For repertoire sequencing, the TCR beta CDR3 regions were amplified from RNA transcripts. HTBI primers and the Qiagen OneStep RT-PCR kit were used in a first-round RT-PCR, which was followed by a second-round multiplex PCR, size selection and purification. Sequencing of the libraries was carried out on an Illumina HiSeq2000 in paired-end mode with 100 bp reads. Concerning the study's data processing: SOAPnuke was used to process the reads, throwing out any read that had adapters, had uncalled bases, had a mean Phred below 15, or lacked an exact constant-primer or identifier match. COPE v1.2.5 was used to merge high-quality paired reads. Unique nucleotide sequences were defined as clonotypes and aligned to IMGT TRB V, D and J references using MiTCR v1.1. The analysis was limited to V-J combinations with a frequency above 0.0001, which together covered roughly 99% of the repertoires. For each V-J combination, a TCR clonal expansion and chaos score was defined as F50 clonal expansion divided by the chaos observed in the TCRdist matrix. Welch's t-statistics and random forest were used to reduce features to about a dozen V-J combinations, which were fed into a naive Bayes classifier. Thyroid-blood repertoire similarity was quantified with the Morisita-Horn index. TCRdb cleaned the public reads at Q25 with fastp, built clones with MiXCR and kept in-frame beta chains. Rows with a matching CDR3 protein are joined into one entry that keeps the most common DNA and genes. The authors' filters were not applied to this entry. This sample lists 1 million to 1.3 million distinct CDR3 sequences; about 35% were detected once. The ten largest clones add up to 11% of the sample.

Note on this clonotype: Its specific antigen is unknown. Qualities for individual bases were not recorded, and no much larger clone is one base off.

What was sequenced was peripheral blood or thyroid tissue (not recorded which). The origin of this receptor is an adult man with Graves' hyperthyroidism. The V and J segments used are TRBV4-3 and TRBJ2-5, and 12 junction bases match TRBD2. Read as DNA, the sequence is TGCGCCAGCAGCCAAGATTCGCTAGCGGGAGGGGAGGCCCAGTACTTC. This encodes CASSQDSLAGGEAQYF.